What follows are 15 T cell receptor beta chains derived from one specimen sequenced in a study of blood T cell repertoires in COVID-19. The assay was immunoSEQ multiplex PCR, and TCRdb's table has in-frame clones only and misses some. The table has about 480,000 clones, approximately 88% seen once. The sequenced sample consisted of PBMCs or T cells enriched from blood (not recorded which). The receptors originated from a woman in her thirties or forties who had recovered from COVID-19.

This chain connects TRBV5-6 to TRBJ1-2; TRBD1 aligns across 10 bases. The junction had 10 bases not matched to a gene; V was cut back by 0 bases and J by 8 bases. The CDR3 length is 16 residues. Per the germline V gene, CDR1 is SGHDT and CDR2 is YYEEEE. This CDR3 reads CASSLVSMGTGDGYTF. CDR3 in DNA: TGTGCCAGCAGCTTGGTTTCCATGGGGACAGGGGACGGCTACACCTTC.

Written as DNA, the CDR3 is TGCAGTGCTACGCGGGACTATGGCTACACCTTC. Protein sequence: CSATRDYGYTF. The rearrangement joins TRBV20-1 to TRBJ1-2; no reliable D call. The V gene's germline CDR1 is DFQATT and CDR2 SNEGSKA (reference sequence). The CDR3 extends over 11 amino acids. Trimming shortened V by 4 bases and J by 3 bases, and 6 bases separated the two germline ends.

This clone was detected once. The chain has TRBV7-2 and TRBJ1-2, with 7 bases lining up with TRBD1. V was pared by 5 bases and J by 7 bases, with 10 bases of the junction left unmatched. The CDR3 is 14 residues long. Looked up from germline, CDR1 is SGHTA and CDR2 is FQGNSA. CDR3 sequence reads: CASSPRTGQFGYTF. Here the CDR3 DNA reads TGTGCCAGCAGCCCACGGACAGGCCAGTTTGGCTACACCTTC.

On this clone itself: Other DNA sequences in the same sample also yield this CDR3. CDR3 sequence: CASRGQSNQPQHF. The CDR3 nucleotides read TGTGCCAGCAGAGGACAGTCCAATCAGCCCCAGCATTTT. The chain links TRBV2 to TRBJ1-5, with D maybe TRBD1 (6 bases). Germline V CDR1 and CDR2: SNHLY, FYNNEI. The CDR3 is made up of 13 amino acids. V was clipped by 6 bases and J by 3 bases, with 9 bases between them.

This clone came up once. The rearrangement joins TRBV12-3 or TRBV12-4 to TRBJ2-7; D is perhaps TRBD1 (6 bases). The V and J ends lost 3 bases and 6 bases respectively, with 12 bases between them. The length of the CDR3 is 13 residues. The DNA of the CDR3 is TGTGCCAGCAGTTTGACAGGTTATTCCGAGCAGTACTTC. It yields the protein CASSLTGYSEQYF.

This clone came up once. CDR3: CASSPNGTPVLEQYF. The CDR3 coding sequence is TGTGCCAGCAGCCCGAACGGGACTCCAGTTCTCGAGCAGTACTTC. The chain has TRBV7-9 and TRBJ2-7; TRBD2 might be the D (6 bases). Germline CDR1 reads SEHNR; CDR2 reads FQNEAQ (reference sequence). This CDR3 spans 15 amino acids. Trimming pared 5 bases from V and 6 bases from J, leaving 20 bases between.

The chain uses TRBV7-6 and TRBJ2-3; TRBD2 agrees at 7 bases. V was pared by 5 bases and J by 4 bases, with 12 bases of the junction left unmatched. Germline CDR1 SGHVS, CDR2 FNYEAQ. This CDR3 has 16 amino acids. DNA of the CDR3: TGTGCCAGCAGCCCTCCGGGCGGGAGAGTGGCAGATACGCAGTATTTT. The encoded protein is CASSPPGGRVADTQYF.

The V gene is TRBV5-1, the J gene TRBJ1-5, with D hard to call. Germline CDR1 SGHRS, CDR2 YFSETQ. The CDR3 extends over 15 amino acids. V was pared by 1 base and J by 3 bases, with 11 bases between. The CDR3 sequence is CASSLSGADNQPQHF. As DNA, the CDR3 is TGCGCCAGCAGCTTGAGTGGAGCGGACAATCAGCCCCAGCATTTT.

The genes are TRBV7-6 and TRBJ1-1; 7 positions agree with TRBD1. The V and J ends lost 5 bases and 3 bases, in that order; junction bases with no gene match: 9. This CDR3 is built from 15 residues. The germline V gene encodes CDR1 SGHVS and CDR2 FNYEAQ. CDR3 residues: CASSKSGTEDTEAFF. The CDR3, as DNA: TGTGCCAGCAGCAAGTCCGGGACAGAAGACACTGAAGCTTTCTTT.

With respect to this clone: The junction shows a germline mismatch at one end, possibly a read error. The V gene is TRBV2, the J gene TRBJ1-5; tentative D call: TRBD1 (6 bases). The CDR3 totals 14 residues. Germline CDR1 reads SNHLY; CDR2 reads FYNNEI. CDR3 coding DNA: TGTGCCAGCAGTGGGACAGCTAGCAAACAGCCCCAGCATTTT. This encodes CASSGTASKQPQHF.

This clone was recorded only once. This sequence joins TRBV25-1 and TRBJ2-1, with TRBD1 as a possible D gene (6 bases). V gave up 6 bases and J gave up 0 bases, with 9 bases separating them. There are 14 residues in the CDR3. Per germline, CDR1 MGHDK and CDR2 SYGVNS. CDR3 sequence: CASSQGGSYNEQFF. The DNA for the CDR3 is TGTGCCAGCAGCCAAGGGGGCTCCTACAATGAGCAGTTCTTC.

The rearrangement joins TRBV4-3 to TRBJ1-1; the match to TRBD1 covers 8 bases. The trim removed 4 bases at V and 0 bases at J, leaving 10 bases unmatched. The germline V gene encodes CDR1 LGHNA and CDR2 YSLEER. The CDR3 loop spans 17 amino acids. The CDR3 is CASSLDRGVMMNTEAFF. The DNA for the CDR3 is TGCGCCAGCAGCCTTGACAGGGGAGTCATGATGAACACTGAAGCTTTCTTT.

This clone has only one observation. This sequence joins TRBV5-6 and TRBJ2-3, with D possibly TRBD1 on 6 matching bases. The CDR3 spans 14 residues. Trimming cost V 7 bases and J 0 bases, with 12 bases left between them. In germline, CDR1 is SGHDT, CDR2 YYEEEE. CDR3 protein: CASDGGDSTDTQYF. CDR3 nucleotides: TGTGCCAGCGATGGGGGCGATAGCACAGATACGCAGTATTTT.

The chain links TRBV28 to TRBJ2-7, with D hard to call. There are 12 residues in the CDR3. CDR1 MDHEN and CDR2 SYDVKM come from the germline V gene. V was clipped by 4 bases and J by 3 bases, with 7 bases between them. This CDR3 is CASSYVYYEQYF. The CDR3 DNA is TGTGCCAGCAGTTACGTCTACTACGAGCAGTACTTC. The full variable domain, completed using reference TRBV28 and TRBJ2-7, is DVKVTQSSRYLVKRTGEKVFLECVQDMDHENMFWYRQDPGLGLRLIYFSYDVKMKEKGDIPEGYSVSREKKERFSLILESASTNQTSMYLCASSYVYYEQYFGPGTRLTVT.

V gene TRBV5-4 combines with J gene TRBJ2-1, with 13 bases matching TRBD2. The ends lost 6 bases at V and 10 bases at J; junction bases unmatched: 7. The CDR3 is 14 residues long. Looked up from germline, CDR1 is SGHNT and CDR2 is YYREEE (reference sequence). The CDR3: CASTSPGLAGEQFF. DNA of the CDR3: TGTGCCAGCACCTCACCGGGACTAGCGGGAGAGCAGTTCTTC.